In its sample, the clone carrying this T cell receptor (beta chain) was seen a few times. Antigen unknown. TCRdb reprocessed the 5' RACE reads via MiXCR and lists one record per CDR3 protein. There are about 470,000 distinct CDR3 sequences in the sample; around a quarter occur only once, and around 13% lies in the top ten. The entry originates in a study of T-cell memory formation after mild COVID-19. Study overall: TCR clusters were largely donor specific. General observations from the study: While clones contracting from day 15 to 85 were balanced between CD4 and CD8, later expanders leaned CD4+. Those CD4+ clones that contracted were mainly in CM and EM (CD8+ ones in EMRA). The pre-infection memory compartment contained some responding clones, suggesting cross-reactive memory joined.

J lost 4 bases, V lost 8 bases, and 10 bases had no gene match. This CDR3 is built from 13 residues. CDR1 and CDR2 from the germline V gene are DFQATT and SNEGSKA (reference sequence). This chain links TRBV20-1 with TRBJ2-7, with 8 bases matching TRBD1. The sequenced material came from PBMCs or a T cell subset sorted from them (not recorded which). The source is an adult woman who had mild COVID-19 (a few samples of this study predate the infection). Cell type and time point are not known. The CDR3 region is CSTTDRAGYEQYF. The CDR3 nucleotides are TGCAGTACCACGGACAGGGCCGGGTACGAGCAGTACTTC.